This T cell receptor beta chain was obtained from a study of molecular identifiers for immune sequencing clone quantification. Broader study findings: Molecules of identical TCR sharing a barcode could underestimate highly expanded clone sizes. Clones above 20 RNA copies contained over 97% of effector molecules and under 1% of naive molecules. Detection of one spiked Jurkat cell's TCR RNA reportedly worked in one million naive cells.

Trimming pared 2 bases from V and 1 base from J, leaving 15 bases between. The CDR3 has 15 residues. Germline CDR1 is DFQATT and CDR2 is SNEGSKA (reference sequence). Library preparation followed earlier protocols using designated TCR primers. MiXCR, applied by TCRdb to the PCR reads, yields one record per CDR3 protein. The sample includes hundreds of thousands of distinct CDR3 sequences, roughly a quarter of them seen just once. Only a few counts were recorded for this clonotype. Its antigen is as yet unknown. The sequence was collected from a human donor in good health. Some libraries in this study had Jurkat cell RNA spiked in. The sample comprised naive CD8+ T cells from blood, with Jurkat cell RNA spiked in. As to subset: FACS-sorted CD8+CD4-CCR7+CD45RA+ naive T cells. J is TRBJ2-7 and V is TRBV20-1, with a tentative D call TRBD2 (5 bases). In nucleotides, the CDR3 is TGCAGTGCTAGATGGACTGAAACGACATCCTACGAGCAGTACTTC. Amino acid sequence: CSARWTETTSYEQYF.